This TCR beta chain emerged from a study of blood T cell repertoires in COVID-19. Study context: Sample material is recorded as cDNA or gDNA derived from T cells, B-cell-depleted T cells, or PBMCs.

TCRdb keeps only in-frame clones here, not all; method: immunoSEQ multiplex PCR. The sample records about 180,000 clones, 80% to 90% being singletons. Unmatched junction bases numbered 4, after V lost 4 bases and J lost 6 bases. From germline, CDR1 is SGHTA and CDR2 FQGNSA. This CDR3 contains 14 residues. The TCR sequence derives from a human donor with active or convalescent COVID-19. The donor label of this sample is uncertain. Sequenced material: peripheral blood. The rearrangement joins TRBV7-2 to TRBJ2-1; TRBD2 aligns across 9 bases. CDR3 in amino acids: CASSWISGSNEQFF. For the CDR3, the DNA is TGTGCCAGCAGCTGGATTAGCGGGAGCAATGAGCAGTTCTTC.